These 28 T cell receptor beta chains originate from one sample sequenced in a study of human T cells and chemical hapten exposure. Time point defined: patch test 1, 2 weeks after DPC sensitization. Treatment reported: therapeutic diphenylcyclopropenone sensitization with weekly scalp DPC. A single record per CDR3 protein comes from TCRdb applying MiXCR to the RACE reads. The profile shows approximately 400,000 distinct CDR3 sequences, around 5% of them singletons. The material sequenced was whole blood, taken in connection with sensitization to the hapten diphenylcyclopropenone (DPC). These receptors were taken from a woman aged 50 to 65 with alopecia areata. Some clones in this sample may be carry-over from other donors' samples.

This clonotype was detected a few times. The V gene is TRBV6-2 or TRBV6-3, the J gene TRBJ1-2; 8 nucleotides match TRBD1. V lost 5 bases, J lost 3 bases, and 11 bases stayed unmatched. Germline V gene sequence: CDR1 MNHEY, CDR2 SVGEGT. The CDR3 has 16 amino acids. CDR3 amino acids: CASSARQGLKDYGYTF. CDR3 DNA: TGTGCCAGCAGTGCTCGACAGGGGTTAAAGGACTATGGCTACACCTTC.

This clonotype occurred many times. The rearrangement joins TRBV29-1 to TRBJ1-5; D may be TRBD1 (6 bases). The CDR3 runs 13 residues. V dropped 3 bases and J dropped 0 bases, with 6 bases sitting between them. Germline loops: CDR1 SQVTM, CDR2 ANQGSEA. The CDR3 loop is CSVETGSNQPQHF. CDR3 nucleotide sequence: TGCAGCGTTGAGACAGGTAGCAATCAGCCCCAGCATTTT.

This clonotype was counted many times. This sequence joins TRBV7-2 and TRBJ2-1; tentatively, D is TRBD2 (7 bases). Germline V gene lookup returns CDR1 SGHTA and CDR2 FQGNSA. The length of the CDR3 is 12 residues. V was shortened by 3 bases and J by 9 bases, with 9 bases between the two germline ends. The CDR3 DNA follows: TGTGCCAGCAGCTTGGGAGGGGGTGAGCAGTTCTTC. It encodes CASSLGGGEQFF.

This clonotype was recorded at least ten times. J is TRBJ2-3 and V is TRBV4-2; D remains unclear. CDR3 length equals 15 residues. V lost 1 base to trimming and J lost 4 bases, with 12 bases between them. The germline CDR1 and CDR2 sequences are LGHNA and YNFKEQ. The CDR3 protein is CASSQVQELADTQYF. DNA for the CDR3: TGTGCCAGCAGCCAAGTGCAGGAGCTTGCAGATACGCAGTATTTT.

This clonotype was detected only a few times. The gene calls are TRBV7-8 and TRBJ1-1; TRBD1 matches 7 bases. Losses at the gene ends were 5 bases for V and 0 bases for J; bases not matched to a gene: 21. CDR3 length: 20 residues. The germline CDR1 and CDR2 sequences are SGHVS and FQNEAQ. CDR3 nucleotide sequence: TGTGCCAGCAGCCGTACCACGGACGTACGGACAGGAGCCATGAACACTGAAGCTTTCTTT. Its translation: CASSRTTDVRTGAMNTEAFF.

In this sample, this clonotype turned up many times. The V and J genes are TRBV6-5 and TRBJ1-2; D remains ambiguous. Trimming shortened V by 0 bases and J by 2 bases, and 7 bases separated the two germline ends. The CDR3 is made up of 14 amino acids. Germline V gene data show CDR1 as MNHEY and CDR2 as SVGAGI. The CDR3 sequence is CASSYSPANYGYTF. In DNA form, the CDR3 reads TGTGCCAGCAGTTACTCACCGGCAAACTATGGCTACACCTTC.

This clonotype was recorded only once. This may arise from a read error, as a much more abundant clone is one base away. CDR3 protein: CSTSRDKAGGRELFF. In nucleotides, the CDR3 is TGTTCCACCAGCAGAGATAAGGCGGGAGGGAGGGAGCTGTTTTTT. The genes are TRBV15 and TRBJ2-2; 9 bases are a match to TRBD2. The V gene's germline CDR1 is LNHNV and CDR2 YYDKDF (reference sequence). This CDR3 is 15 amino acids long.

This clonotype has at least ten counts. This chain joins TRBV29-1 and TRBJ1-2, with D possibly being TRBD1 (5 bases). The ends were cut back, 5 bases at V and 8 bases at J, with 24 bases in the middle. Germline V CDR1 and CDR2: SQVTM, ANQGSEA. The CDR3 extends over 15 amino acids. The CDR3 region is CSVRGRDHLHGGYTF. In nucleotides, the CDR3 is TGCAGCGTTCGAGGCCGGGACCACCTCCATGGGGGCTACACCTTC.

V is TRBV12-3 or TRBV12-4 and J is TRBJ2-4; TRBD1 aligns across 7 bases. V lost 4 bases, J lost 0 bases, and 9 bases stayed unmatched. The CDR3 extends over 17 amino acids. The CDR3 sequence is CASSSATGRLAKNIQYF. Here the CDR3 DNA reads TGTGCCAGCAGTTCAGCGACAGGGCGTCTAGCCAAAAACATTCAGTACTTC.

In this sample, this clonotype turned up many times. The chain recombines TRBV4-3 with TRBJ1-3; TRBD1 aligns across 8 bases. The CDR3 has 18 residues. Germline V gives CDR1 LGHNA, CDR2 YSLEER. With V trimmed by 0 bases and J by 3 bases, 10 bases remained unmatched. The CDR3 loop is CASSQEPGQVRIGNTIYF. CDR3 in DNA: TGCGCCAGCAGCCAAGAACCGGGACAGGTCAGAATTGGAAACACCATATATTTT.

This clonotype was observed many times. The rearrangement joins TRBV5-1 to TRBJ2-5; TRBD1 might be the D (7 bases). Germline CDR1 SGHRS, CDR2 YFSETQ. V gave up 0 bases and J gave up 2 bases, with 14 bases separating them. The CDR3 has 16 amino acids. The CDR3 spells CASSLGGTERQETQYF. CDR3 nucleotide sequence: TGCGCCAGCAGCTTGGGCGGGACAGAAAGACAAGAGACCCAGTACTTC.

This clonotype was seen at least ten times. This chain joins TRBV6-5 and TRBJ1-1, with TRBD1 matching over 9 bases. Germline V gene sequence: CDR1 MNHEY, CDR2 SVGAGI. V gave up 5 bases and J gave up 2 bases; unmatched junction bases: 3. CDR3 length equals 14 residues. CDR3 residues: CASSRTGVNTEAFF. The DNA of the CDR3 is TGTGCCAGCAGTCGGACAGGGGTAAACACTGAAGCTTTCTTT.

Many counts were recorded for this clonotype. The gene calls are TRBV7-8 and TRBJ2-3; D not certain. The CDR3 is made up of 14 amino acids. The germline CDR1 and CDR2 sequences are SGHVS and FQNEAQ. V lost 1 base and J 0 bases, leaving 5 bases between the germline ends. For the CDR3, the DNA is TGTGCCAGCAGCTTAGTGGAGAGCACAGATACGCAGTATTTT. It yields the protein CASSLVESTDTQYF.

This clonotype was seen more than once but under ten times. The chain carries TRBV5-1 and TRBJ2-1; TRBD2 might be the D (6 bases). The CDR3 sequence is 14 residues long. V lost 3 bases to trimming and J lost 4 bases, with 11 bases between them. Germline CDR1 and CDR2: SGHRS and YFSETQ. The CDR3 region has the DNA TGCGCCAGCAGCTCTTTCCGGGAGTACAATGAGCAGTTCTTC. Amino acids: CASSSFREYNEQFF.

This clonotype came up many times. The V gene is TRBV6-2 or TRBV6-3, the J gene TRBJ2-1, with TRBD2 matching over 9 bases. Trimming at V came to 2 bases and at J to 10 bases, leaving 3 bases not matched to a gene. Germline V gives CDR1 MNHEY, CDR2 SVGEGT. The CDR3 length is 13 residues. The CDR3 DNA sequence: TGTGCCAGCAGTTACCGACTAGCGGTAGAGCAGTTCTTC. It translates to CASSYRLAVEQFF.

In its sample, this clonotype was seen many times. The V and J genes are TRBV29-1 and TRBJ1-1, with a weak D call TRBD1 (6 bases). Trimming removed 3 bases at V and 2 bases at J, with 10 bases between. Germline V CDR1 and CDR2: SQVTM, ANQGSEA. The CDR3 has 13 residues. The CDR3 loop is CSVDGGPNTEAFF. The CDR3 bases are TGCAGCGTTGACGGGGGGCCTAACACTGAAGCTTTCTTT.

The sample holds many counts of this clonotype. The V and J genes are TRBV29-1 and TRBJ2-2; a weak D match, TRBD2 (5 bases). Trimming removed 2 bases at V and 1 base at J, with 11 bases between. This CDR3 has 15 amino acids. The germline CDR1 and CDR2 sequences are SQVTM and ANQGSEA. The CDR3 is CSVELRDVNTGELFF. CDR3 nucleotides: TGCAGCGTTGAATTACGGGATGTGAACACCGGGGAGCTGTTTTTT.

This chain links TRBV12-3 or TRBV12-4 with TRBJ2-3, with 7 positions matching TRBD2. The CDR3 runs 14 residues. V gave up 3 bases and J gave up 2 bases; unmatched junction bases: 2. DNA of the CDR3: TGTGCCAGCAGTTTCGCGGGAGCCACAGATACGCAGTATTTT. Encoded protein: CASSFAGATDTQYF.

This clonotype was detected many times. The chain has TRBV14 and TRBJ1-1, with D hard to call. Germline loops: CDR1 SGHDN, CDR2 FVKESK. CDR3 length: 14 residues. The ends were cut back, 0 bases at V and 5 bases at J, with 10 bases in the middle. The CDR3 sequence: CASSQEMGITEAFF. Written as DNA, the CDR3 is TGTGCCAGCAGCCAAGAGATGGGGATTACTGAAGCTTTCTTT. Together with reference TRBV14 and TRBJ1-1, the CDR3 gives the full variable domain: EAGVTQFPSHSVIEKGQTVTLRCDPISGHDNLYWYRRVMGKEIKFLLHFVKESKQDESGMPNNRFLAERTGGTYSTLKVQPAELEDSGVYFCASSQEMGITEAFFGQGTRLTVV.

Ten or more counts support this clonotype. The CDR3 is CASSEWDAPNQPQHF. The CDR3 DNA reads as TGTGCCAGCAGTGAGTGGGATGCGCCGAATCAGCCCCAGCATTTT. The chain uses TRBV25-1 and TRBJ1-5; D not resolved. The germline V and J ends were trimmed by 3 bases and 4 bases, with 13 bases remaining between them. The CDR3 has 15 amino acids. CDR1 and CDR2 from the germline V gene are MGHDK and SYGVNS. The full variable domain, its missing parts supplied by reference TRBV25-1 and TRBJ1-5, is EADIYQTPRYLVIGTGKKITLECSQTMGHDKMYWYQQDPGMELHLIHYSYGVNSTEKGDLSSESTVSRIRTEHFPLTLESARPSHTSQYLCASSEWDAPNQPQHFGDGTRLSIL.

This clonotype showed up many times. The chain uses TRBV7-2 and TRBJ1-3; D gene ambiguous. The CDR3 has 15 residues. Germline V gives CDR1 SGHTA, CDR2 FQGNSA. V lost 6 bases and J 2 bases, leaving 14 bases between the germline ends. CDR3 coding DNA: TGTGCCAGCAGTTCCCAGCTAGGCCCTGGAAACACCATATATTTT. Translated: CASSSQLGPGNTIYF.

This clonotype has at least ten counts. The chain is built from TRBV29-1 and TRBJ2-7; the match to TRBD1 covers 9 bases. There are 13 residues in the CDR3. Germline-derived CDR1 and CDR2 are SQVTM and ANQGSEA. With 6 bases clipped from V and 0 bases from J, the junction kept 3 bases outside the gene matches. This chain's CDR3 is CSVGTGYSYEQYF. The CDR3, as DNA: TGCAGCGTGGGGACAGGGTACTCCTACGAGCAGTACTTC.

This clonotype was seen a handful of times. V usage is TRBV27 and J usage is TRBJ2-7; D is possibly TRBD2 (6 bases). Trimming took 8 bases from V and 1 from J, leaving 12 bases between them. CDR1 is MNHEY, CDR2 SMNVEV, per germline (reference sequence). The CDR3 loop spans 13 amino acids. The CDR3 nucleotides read TGTGCCAGCGGACCCCGGGGGTCCTACGAGCAGTACTTC. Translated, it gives CASGPRGSYEQYF.

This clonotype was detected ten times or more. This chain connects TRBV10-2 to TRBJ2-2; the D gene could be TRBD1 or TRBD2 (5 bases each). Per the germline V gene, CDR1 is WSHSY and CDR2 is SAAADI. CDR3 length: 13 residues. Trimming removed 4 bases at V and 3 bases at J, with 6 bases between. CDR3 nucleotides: TGCGCCAGCAGTGTGGGGGACACCGGGGAGCTGTTTTTT. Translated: CASSVGDTGELFF.

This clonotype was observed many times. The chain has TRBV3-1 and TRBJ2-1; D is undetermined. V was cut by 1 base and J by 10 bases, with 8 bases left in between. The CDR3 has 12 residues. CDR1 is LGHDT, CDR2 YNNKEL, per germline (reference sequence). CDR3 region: CASSQADVEQFF. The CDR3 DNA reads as TGTGCCAGCAGCCAAGCTGACGTGGAGCAGTTCTTC.

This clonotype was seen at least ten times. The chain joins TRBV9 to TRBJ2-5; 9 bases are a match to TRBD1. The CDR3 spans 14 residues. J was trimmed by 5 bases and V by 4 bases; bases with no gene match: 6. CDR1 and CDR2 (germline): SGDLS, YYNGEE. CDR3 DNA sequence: TGTGCCAGCAGCAAGAACAGGGGGCAGGAGACCCAGTACTTC. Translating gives CASSKNRGQETQYF.

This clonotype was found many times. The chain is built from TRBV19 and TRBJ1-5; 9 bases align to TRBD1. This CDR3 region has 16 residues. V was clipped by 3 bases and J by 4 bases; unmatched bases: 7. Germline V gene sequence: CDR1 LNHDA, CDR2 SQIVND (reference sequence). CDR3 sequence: CASSIYSGTGNQPQHF. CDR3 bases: TGTGCCAGTAGTATCTACTCCGGGACAGGGAATCAGCCCCAGCATTTT.

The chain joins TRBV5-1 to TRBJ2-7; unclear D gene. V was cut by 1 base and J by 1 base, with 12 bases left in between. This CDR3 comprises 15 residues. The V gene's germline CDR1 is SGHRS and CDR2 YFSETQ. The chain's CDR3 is CASSLQEVGSYEQYF. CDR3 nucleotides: TGCGCCAGCAGCTTGCAGGAAGTGGGATCCTACGAGCAGTACTTC.